The next 28 T cell receptor beta chains were all read from a single sample in a study of PD-1 blockade in classical Hodgkin lymphoma. Assay: immunoSEQ multiplex PCR; the TCRdb copy retains only in-frame clones and omits some. Of 25,000 to 35,000 clones in the sample, approximately 82% are singletons; the top ten hold under 25%. Every patient had relapsed following autologous stem cell transplantation, and cohorts differed in brentuximab vedotin exposure. The source was peripheral blood mononuclear cells (PBMCs), collected before the second cycle of nivolumab. The receptor source for this set is a human donor with classical Hodgkin lymphoma.

The chain has TRBV4-3 and TRBJ2-5; D remains ambiguous. Trimming removed 1 base from V and 8 bases from J, with 11 bases in between. Germline lookup yields CDR1 LGHNA and CDR2 YSLEER. This CDR3 contains 13 residues. CDR3 nucleotide sequence: TGCGCCAGCAGCCAAGGGACCGACAACACCCAGTACTTC. This encodes CASSQGTDNTQYF.

This chain connects TRBV10-3 to TRBJ1-3; tentatively, D is TRBD1 (6 bases). The germline CDR1 and CDR2 sequences are ENHRY and SYGVKD. This CDR3 comprises 16 residues. Trimming removed 7 bases at V and 0 bases at J, with 16 bases between. This chain's CDR3 is CAIKGHLINSGNTIYF. DNA of the CDR3: TGTGCCATCAAGGGACACCTAATCAACTCTGGAAACACCATATATTTT.

This clone has only a few counts. The rearrangement links TRBV19 to TRBJ1-5, with TRBD1 matching 10 bases. Germline V gives CDR1 LNHDA, CDR2 SQIVND (reference sequence). The CDR3 totals 15 residues. Trimming at V came to 5 bases and at J to 7 bases, leaving 8 bases not matched to a gene. CDR3 in DNA: TGTGCCAGTAGTTCTCGTGGGACAGGGGAACAGCCCCAGCATTTT. Its protein product is CASSSRGTGEQPQHF.

The V gene is TRBV4-1, the J gene TRBJ1-2; D perhaps matches TRBD1 (5 bases). V lost 8 bases to trimming and J lost 7 bases, with 20 bases between them. Germline lookup yields CDR1 MGHRA and CDR2 YSYEKL. CDR3 length: 14 residues. CDR3 sequence reads: CASHHRDGPSGYTF. The CDR3 DNA sequence: TGCGCCAGCCACCACCGGGACGGGCCTTCTGGCTACACCTTC.

J is TRBJ2-7 and V is TRBV6-1, with 9 bases that match TRBD1. J lost 5 bases, V lost 6 bases, and 8 bases had no gene match. Per the germline V gene, CDR1 is MNHNS and CDR2 is SASEGT. The CDR3 is 14 amino acids. Here the CDR3 DNA reads TGTGCCAGCAGCTTCCGGGACAGGGAAGACGAGCAGTACGTC. It codes for CASSFRDREDEQYV.

This clone appeared a single time. The chain uses TRBV30 and TRBJ2-5; TRBD2 agrees at 10 bases. Germline V lookup: CDR1 GTSNPN, CDR2 SVGIG (reference sequence). The trim removed 5 bases at V and 4 bases at J, leaving 4 bases unmatched. The CDR3 extends over 13 amino acids. The CDR3 DNA reads TGTGCCTGGTCTAGCGGGAGTCGAGAGACCCAGTACTTC. It specifies CAWSSGSRETQYF.

This clone has just a few counts. V and J are TRBV28 and TRBJ1-1, with D possibly TRBD1 on 6 matching bases. The germline V gene encodes CDR1 MDHEN and CDR2 SYDVKM. This CDR3 is 15 amino acids long. Trimming left V 5 bases short and J 3 bases short, with 16 bases between. CDR3 nucleotides: TGTGCCAGCAGTGGGACAAGCACCCAATACACTGAAGCTTTCTTT. Translated: CASSGTSTQYTEAFF.

This clone was seen only once. The chain recombines TRBV27 with TRBJ2-5; D remains ambiguous. Germline-derived CDR1 and CDR2 are MNHEY and SMNVEV (reference sequence). V shed 3 bases and J shed 5 bases, with 10 bases lying between them. The CDR3 consists of 13 residues. DNA for the CDR3: TGTGCCAGCAGTTTCACAGCGCGGGAGACCCAGTACTTC. This codes for CASSFTARETQYF.

V is TRBV11-2 and J is TRBJ2-3; no clear D gene. The germline V and J ends were trimmed by 4 bases and 3 bases, with 14 bases remaining between them. CDR1 SGHAT and CDR2 FQNNGV come from the germline V gene. The CDR3 spans 15 residues. In nucleotides, the CDR3 is TGTGCCAGCAGCTCCGGACCGCGAGCAACAGATACGCAGTATTTT. It translates to CASSSGPRATDTQYF.

J is TRBJ1-2 and V is TRBV6-5; D is undetermined. Trimming stripped 5 bases from V and 3 bases from J, with 10 bases between. This CDR3 has 13 amino acids. CDR1 is MNHEY, CDR2 SVGAGI, per germline. CDR3: CASSTQRDYGYTF. The DNA for the CDR3 is TGTGCCAGCAGTACTCAGAGGGACTATGGCTACACCTTC.

The chain joins TRBV7-9 to TRBJ1-5, with D tentatively TRBD1 (5 bases). CDR3 length: 17 residues. Germline CDR1 is SEHNR and CDR2 is FQNEAQ (reference sequence). Trimming stripped 5 bases from V and 7 bases from J, with 24 bases between. CDR3 sequence (DNA): TGTGCCAGCAGCAATAATAACTACGGGGGTCGAGGGCAGCCCCAGCATTTT. Amino acid sequence: CASSNNNYGGRGQPQHF.

This rearrangement joins TRBV9 to TRBJ1-2; possible D gene TRBD1, 5 bases. The CDR3 totals 14 residues. Germline V gives CDR1 SGDLS, CDR2 YYNGEE. V lost 5 bases and J 0 bases, leaving 11 bases between the germline ends. The chain's CDR3 is CASSPTGANYGYTF. The DNA for the CDR3 is TGTGCCAGCAGTCCAACAGGAGCTAACTATGGCTACACCTTC.

The rearrangement links TRBV7-9 to TRBJ2-5; 10 bases fit TRBD2. The CDR3 runs 15 residues. The V gene's germline CDR1 is SEHNR and CDR2 FQNEAQ (reference sequence). The junction had 3 bases not matched to a gene; V was cut back by 1 base and J by 4 bases. The CDR3, as DNA: TGTGCCAGCAGCTTAGTAGCGGGGGGAACAGAGACCCAGTACTTC. Amino acids: CASSLVAGGTETQYF.

The V gene is TRBV5-8, the J gene TRBJ2-1; 9 nucleotides match TRBD2. Germline V gene sequence: CDR1 SGHTS, CDR2 YDEGEE. V was clipped by 4 bases and J by 8 bases; unmatched bases: 7. This CDR3 region has 14 residues. In nucleotides, the CDR3 is TGTGCCAGCAGCCAGGCGGGGGGGCGAGATGAGCAGTTCTTC. Its protein is CASSQAGGRDEQFF.

A note on this clone: The junction and the germline gene differ at one end; a read error may be behind it. The V and J genes are TRBV5-4 and TRBJ1-1; D is ambiguous. CDR3 size: 14 residues. The germline V gene encodes CDR1 SGHNT and CDR2 YYREEE (reference sequence). CDR3 in DNA: TGCGCCAGCAGCTCGGACGGGTTCGCCACTGAAGCTTTCTTT. It encodes CASSSDGFATEAFF.

The chain uses TRBV7-2 and TRBJ1-1; 10 bases map to TRBD1. The V and J ends lost 4 bases and 0 bases, in that order; junction bases with no gene match: 8. Germline V gene lookup returns CDR1 SGHTA and CDR2 FQGNSA. CDR3 length: 17 amino acids. The CDR3 is CASSSGTGVVVNTEAFF. The DNA of the CDR3 is TGTGCCAGCAGCTCCGGGACAGGGGTGGTGGTGAACACTGAAGCTTTCTTT. Using reference TRBV7-2 and TRBJ1-1 for the parts outside the CDR3, the full variable domain is GAGVSQSPSNKVTEKGKDVELRCDPISGHTALYWYRQSLGQGLEFLIYFQGNSAPDKSGLPSDRFSAERTGGSVSTLTIQRTQQEDSAVYLCASSSGTGVVVNTEAFFGQGTRLTVV.

V gene TRBV5-6 combines with J gene TRBJ2-7, with D perhaps TRBD1 (5 bases). CDR1 is SGHDT and CDR2 is YYEEEE in the germline V gene. This CDR3 has 15 residues. The germline V and J ends were trimmed by 1 base and 7 bases, with 18 bases remaining between them. CDR3 in amino acids: CASSLSLGRVGEQYF. For the CDR3, the DNA is TGTGCCAGCAGCTTGTCACTTGGCAGGGTGGGGGAGCAGTACTTC. Full variable domain (remainder filled in from reference TRBV5-6 and TRBJ2-7): DAGVTQSPTHLIKTRGQQVTLRCSPKSGHDTVSWYQQALGQGPQFIFQYYEEEERQRGNFPDRFSGHQFPNYSSELNVNALLLGDSALYLCASSLSLGRVGEQYFGPGTRLTVT.

This clone was counted only a few times. The J gene is TRBJ1-2, the V gene TRBV2; a weak D match, TRBD1 (5 bases). The CDR3 runs to 14 residues. V was cut by 4 bases and J by 2 bases, with 11 bases left in between. Germline V CDR1 and CDR2: SNHLY, FYNNEI. CDR3 sequence reads: CASSVRGDNYGYTF. The CDR3 DNA reads TGTGCCAGCAGTGTAAGGGGTGACAACTATGGCTACACCTTC.

The V gene is TRBV19, the J gene TRBJ1-1; D not certain. V was clipped by 3 bases and J by 1 base, with 6 bases between them. From germline, CDR1 is LNHDA and CDR2 SQIVND (reference sequence). The CDR3 is made up of 13 amino acids. The CDR3, as DNA: TGTGCCAGTAGTATGAACCGGAACACTGAAGCTTTCTTT. Its protein product is CASSMNRNTEAFF.

The chain combines TRBV13 with TRBJ2-3; D gene ambiguous. The CDR3 is made up of 17 amino acids. Germline CDR1 reads PRHDT; CDR2 reads FYEKMQ (reference sequence). V was shortened by 2 bases and J by 3 bases, with 18 bases between the two germline ends. CDR3 sequence reads: CASSLITGVGGTDTQYF. CDR3 in DNA: TGTGCCAGCAGCTTAATTACTGGAGTGGGTGGGACAGATACGCAGTATTTT.

The chain has TRBV16 and TRBJ1-1; a weak D match, TRBD1 (5 bases). CDR1 and CDR2 from the germline V gene are KGHSY and FQNENV. CDR3 length: 13 amino acids. With 5 bases removed from V and 1 base from J, the gap between germline ends came to 8 bases. CDR3 in DNA: TGTGCCAGCAGCAGGGACGCGAACACTGAAGCTTTCTTT. As protein: CASSRDANTEAFF.

On this clone itself: Germline and junction disagree at one end, which may indicate a read error. The chain's CDR3 is CAGSYQQDTGELFF. The CDR3 nucleotides are TGTGCCGGCAGTTACCAACAAGACACCGGGGAGCTGTTTTTT. V and J are TRBV6-6 and TRBJ2-2; D gene uncertain. This CDR3 has 14 residues. Looked up from germline, CDR1 is MNHNY and CDR2 is SVGAGI (reference sequence).

This clone has only a few counts. Germline is not matched at one junction end, which may reflect a read error. V usage is TRBV7-7 and J usage is TRBJ2-5; D is uncertain. This CDR3 comprises 13 residues. Germline values: CDR1 SSHAT, CDR2 FNYEAQ (reference sequence). This chain's CDR3 is CASSLVAQETQYF. CDR3 sequence (DNA): TGTGCTAGCAGCTTAGTGGCCCAAGAGACCCAGTACTTC.

This chain joins TRBV28 and TRBJ1-2; the D gene is possibly TRBD1 (6 bases). From germline, CDR1 is MDHEN and CDR2 SYDVKM. The CDR3 has 16 amino acids. V dropped 3 bases and J dropped 1 base, with 15 bases sitting between them. The CDR3 is CASSFRGREHNYGYTF. CDR3 bases: TGTGCCAGCAGTTTTCGGGGGCGGGAGCATAACTATGGCTACACCTTC.

V is TRBV28 and J is TRBJ2-1, with D unresolved. The germline V gene encodes CDR1 MDHEN and CDR2 SYDVKM. The length of the CDR3 is 11 residues. V lost 7 bases to trimming and J lost 6 bases, with 7 bases between them. This CDR3 reads CASMISNEQFF. In nucleotides, the CDR3 is TGTGCCAGCATGATTAGCAATGAGCAGTTCTTC.

The chain couples TRBV30 to TRBJ1-3, with no clear D. V was clipped by 0 bases and J by 0 bases, with 9 bases between them. From germline, CDR1 is GTSNPN and CDR2 SVGIG (reference sequence). The CDR3 extends over 15 amino acids. The CDR3 region has the DNA TGTGCCTGGAGTGTACGCTTCTCCTCTGGAAACACCATATATTTT. It is translated as CAWSVRFSSGNTIYF.

The chain employs TRBV6-1 and TRBJ2-1, with a possible D match to TRBD2 (5 bases). This CDR3 comprises 13 residues. Trimming stripped 8 bases from V and 0 bases from J, with 8 bases between. Germline V gene data show CDR1 as MNHNS and CDR2 as SASEGT. For the CDR3, the DNA is TGTGCCAGCCTCGAGGGCTCCTACAATGAGCAGTTCTTC. Its protein product is CASLEGSYNEQFF.

V usage is TRBV7-2 and J usage is TRBJ1-1; D is unclear. From germline, CDR1 is SGHTA and CDR2 FQGNSA. Trimming shortened V by 5 bases and J by 2 bases, and 15 bases separated the two germline ends. The CDR3 is 15 residues long. The CDR3: CASSADPAPNTEAFF. CDR3 in DNA: TGTGCCAGCAGCGCAGACCCCGCACCAAACACTGAAGCTTTCTTT.